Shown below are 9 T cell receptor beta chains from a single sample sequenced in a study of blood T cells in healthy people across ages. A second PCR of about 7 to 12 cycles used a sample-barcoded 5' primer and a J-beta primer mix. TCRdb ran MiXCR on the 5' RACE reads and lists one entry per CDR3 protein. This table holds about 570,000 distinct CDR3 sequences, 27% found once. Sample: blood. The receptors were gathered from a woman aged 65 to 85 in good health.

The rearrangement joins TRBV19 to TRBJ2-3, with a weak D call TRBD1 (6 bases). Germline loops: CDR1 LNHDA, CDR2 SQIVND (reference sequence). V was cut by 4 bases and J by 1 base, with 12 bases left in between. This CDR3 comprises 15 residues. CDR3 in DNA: TGTGCCAGTAGTACCCCGACAGGCCGCACAGATACGCAGTATTTT. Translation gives CASSTPTGRTDTQYF.

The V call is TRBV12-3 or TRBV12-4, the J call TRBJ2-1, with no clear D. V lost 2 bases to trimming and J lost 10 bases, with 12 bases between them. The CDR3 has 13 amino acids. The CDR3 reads CASSLLEAGEQFF. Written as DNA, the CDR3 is TGTGCCAGCAGTTTACTAGAGGCAGGAGAGCAGTTCTTC.

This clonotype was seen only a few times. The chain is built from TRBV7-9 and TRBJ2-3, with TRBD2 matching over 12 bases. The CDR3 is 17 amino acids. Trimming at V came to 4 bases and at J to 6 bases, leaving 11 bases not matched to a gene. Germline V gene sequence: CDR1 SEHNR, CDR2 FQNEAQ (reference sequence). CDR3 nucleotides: TGTGCCAGCAGCTCCTCTAGCGGGGGGGCTCTTTCCGATACGCAGTATTTT. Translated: CASSSSSGGALSDTQYF.

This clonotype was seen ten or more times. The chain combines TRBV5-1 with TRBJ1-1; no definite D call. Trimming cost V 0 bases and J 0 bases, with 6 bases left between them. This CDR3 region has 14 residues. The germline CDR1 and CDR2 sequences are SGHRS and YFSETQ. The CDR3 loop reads CASSLEPLNTEAFF. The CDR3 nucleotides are TGCGCCAGCAGCTTGGAACCACTGAACACTGAAGCTTTCTTT.

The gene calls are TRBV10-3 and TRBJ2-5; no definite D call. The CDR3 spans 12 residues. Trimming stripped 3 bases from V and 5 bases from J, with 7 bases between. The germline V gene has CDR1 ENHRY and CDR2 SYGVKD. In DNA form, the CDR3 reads TGTGCCATCAGTGATTTTGTGGAGACCCAGTACTTC. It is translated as CAISDFVETQYF.

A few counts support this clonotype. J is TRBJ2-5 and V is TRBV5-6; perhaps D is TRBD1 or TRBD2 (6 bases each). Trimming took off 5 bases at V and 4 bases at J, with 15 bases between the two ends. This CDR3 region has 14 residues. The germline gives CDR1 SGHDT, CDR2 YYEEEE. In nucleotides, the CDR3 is TGTGCCAGCAGAGGGGGGCTATCGGGAGAGACCCAGTACTTC. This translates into CASRGGLSGETQYF. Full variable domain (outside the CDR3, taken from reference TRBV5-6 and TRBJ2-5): DAGVTQSPTHLIKTRGQQVTLRCSPKSGHDTVSWYQQALGQGPQFIFQYYEEEERQRGNFPDRFSGHQFPNYSSELNVNALLLGDSALYLCASRGGLSGETQYFGPGTRLLVL.

The CDR3 here is CASSEKWGRGDTQYF. The CDR3 DNA reads as TGTGCCAGCAGCGAAAAATGGGGCCGCGGTGATACGCAGTATTTT. The chain joins TRBV6-1 to TRBJ2-3, with TRBD1 as a possible D gene (5 bases). CDR3 length: 15 residues. V was trimmed by 6 bases and J by 6 bases, leaving 19 bases between them. Looked up from germline, CDR1 is MNHNS and CDR2 is SASEGT.

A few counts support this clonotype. Written as DNA, the CDR3 is TGTGCCAGCAGCTCAAGGATGACTGCCAAAAATGAGCAGTTCTTC. Protein sequence: CASSSRMTAKNEQFF. The V call is TRBV7-2, the J call TRBJ2-1; no definite D call. Trimming took 4 bases from V and 7 from J, leaving 17 bases between them. The CDR3 covers 15 residues. Germline V CDR1 and CDR2: SGHTA, FQGNSA.

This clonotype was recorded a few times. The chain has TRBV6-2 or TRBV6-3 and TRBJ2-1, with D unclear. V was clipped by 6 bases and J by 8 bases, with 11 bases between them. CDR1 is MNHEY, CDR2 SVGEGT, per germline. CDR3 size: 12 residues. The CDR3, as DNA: TGTGCCAGCAGGTCCCTCGGTCATGAGCAGTTCTTC. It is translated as CASRSLGHEQFF.